The 30 T cell receptor beta chains given below trace back to one sample, sequenced in a study of blood T cell repertoires in COVID-19. Sequencing was performed with immunoSEQ multiplex PCR; in TCRdb, only in-frame clones are kept and a portion is missing. The sample has roughly 59,000 clones; about four fifths are singletons. The sequenced sample consisted of peripheral blood. The receptors stem from a human donor in a cohort sampled during active COVID-19.

DNA of the CDR3: TGTGCCAGTAGTAAAAAAGCCTCCTACGAGCAGTACTTC. It translates to CASSKKASYEQYF. V is TRBV19 and J is TRBJ2-7; no reliable D call. CDR3 length equals 13 residues. CDR1 is LNHDA and CDR2 is SQIVND in the germline V gene (reference sequence). V was clipped by 4 bases and J by 0 bases, with 7 bases between them.

For the CDR3, the DNA is TGTGCCAGCAGTCTCCGGGACAGGGATAATTCACCCCTCCACTTT. It yields the protein CASSLRDRDNSPLHF. This chain joins TRBV27 and TRBJ1-6, with TRBD1 matching over 9 bases. The germline gives CDR1 MNHEY, CDR2 SMNVEV (reference sequence). V lost 5 bases to trimming and J lost 5 bases; unmatched junction nucleotides: 4. The CDR3 has 15 amino acids.

The V and J genes are TRBV3-1 (or the pseudogene TRBV3-2) and TRBJ1-1; no definite D call. V was shortened by 4 bases and J by 7 bases, with 13 bases between the two germline ends. From germline, CDR1 is LGHDT and CDR2 YNNKEL (reference sequence). The CDR3 is made up of 13 amino acids. For the CDR3, the DNA is TGTGCCAGCAGCCTGGCTTCCCAGGTTGAAGCTTTCTTT. This gives the protein CASSLASQVEAFF.

The chain links TRBV18 to TRBJ2-1; 10 bases line up with TRBD2. This CDR3 comprises 15 residues. CDR1 is KGHSH and CDR2 is LQKENI in the germline V gene. With V trimmed by 5 bases and J by 9 bases, 10 bases remained unmatched. CDR3 nucleotides: TGTGCCAGCTCAACCAAACCTAGCGGGAGTGGTGAGCAGTTCTTC. It is translated as CASSTKPSGSGEQFF. The whole variable domain, remainder taken from reference TRBV18 and TRBJ2-1, is NAGVMQNPRHLVRRRGQEARLRCSPMKGHSHVYWYRQLPEEGLKFMVYLQKENIIDESGMPKERFSAEFPKEGPSILRIQQVVRGDSAAYFCASSTKPSGSGEQFFGPGTRLTVL.

The DNA for the CDR3 is TGTGCCAGTAGTATAGGCGGAACGAACTATGGCTACACCTTC. Residues: CASSIGGTNYGYTF. The chain joins TRBV19 to TRBJ1-2, with D unclear. The CDR3 is made up of 14 amino acids. CDR1 and CDR2 from the germline V gene are LNHDA and SQIVND (reference sequence). Trimming removed 1 base at V and 2 bases at J, with 8 bases between.

The J gene is TRBJ1-4, the V gene TRBV5-1; TRBD1 agrees at 8 bases. Germline V lookup: CDR1 SGHRS, CDR2 YFSETQ. Trimming at V came to 0 bases and at J to 4 bases, leaving 5 bases not matched to a gene. The CDR3 covers 16 residues. In DNA, the CDR3 is TGCGCCAGCAGCTTGGAAGGACAGGGCAGTAATGAAAAACTGTTTTTT. This sequence encodes CASSLEGQGSNEKLFF.

V is TRBV5-1 and J is TRBJ2-7; TRBD1 agrees at 8 bases. V was pared by 1 base and J by 5 bases, with 14 bases of the junction left unmatched. Germline-derived CDR1 and CDR2 are SGHRS and YFSETQ. This CDR3 spans 17 amino acids. The CDR3 spells CASSLPSDRGSPDEQYF. The CDR3 region has the DNA TGCGCCAGCAGCTTGCCTTCTGACAGGGGATCCCCAGACGAGCAGTACTTC. Together with reference TRBV5-1 and TRBJ2-7, the CDR3 gives the full variable domain: KAGVTQTPRYLIKTRGQQVTLSCSPISGHRSVSWYQQTPGQGLQFLFEYFSETQRNKGNFPGRFSGRQFSNSRSEMNVSTLELGDSALYLCASSLPSDRGSPDEQYFGPGTRLTVT.

The chain combines TRBV7-9 with TRBJ2-7, with 14 bases lining up with TRBD2. This CDR3 comprises 17 residues. The V segment lost 5 bases and the J segment 3 bases; nucleotides outside the gene matches: 9. CDR1 SEHNR and CDR2 FQNEAQ come from the germline V gene (reference sequence). The CDR3 region has the DNA TGTGCCAGCAGCCCTAGGGAGGGACTAGCGGGAGTCTACGAGCAGTACTTC. This encodes CASSPREGLAGVYEQYF.

The chain combines TRBV4-1 with TRBJ2-7; a possible D gene is TRBD2 (5 bases). From germline, CDR1 is MGHRA and CDR2 YSYEKL. The CDR3 loop spans 14 amino acids. V lost 2 bases to trimming and J lost 3 bases, with 11 bases between them. CDR3 bases: TGCGCCAGCAGCCAACCCGGGGTAGGCTACGAGCAGTACTTC. Translating gives CASSQPGVGYEQYF.

CDR3 residues: CASSPRILLSGANVLTF. The CDR3 nucleotides read TGTGCCAGCAGCCCCCGAATCTTACTCTCTGGGGCCAACGTCCTGACTTTC. The V gene is TRBV3-1 (or the pseudogene TRBV3-2), the J gene TRBJ2-6, with D unclear. Looked up from germline, CDR1 is LGHDT and CDR2 is YNNKEL (reference sequence). Trimming left V 4 bases short and J 0 bases short, with 13 bases between. The CDR3 length is 17 residues.

This chain uses TRBV19 with TRBJ1-5; perhaps TRBD1 as D (5 bases). V lost 3 bases to trimming and J lost 4 bases, with 7 bases between them. CDR3 length equals 13 residues. Germline lookup yields CDR1 LNHDA and CDR2 SQIVND (reference sequence). This CDR3 is CASSMWTNQPQHF. The CDR3 DNA follows: TGTGCCAGTAGTATGTGGACAAATCAGCCCCAGCATTTT.

The chain uses TRBV5-5 and TRBJ1-1; no clear D gene. The CDR3 is made up of 15 amino acids. The V and J ends lost 0 bases and 8 bases respectively, with 17 bases between them. The germline gives CDR1 SGHKS, CDR2 YYEKEE (reference sequence). The CDR3 nucleotides are TGTGCCAGCAGCTTGGACGTCGCCATCCCCAGGGAAGCTTTCTTT. Encoded protein: CASSLDVAIPREAFF.

The J gene is TRBJ1-1, the V gene TRBV5-1; D might be TRBD1 (5 bases). Between the trimmed V and J ends, which lost 0 bases and 6 bases, there was a span of 15 bases. Germline-derived CDR1 and CDR2 are SGHRS and YFSETQ. The CDR3 loop spans 15 amino acids. The CDR3 DNA follows: TGCGCCAGCAGCTTGGCTCAGGGTATCCGTGCTGAAGCTTTCTTT. Its translation is CASSLAQGIRAEAFF.

The table lists this clone with a count of one. The gene calls are TRBV7-6 and TRBJ2-1, with 8 bases matching TRBD2. V gave up 2 bases and J gave up 5 bases; unmatched junction bases: 14. The germline V gene has CDR1 SGHVS and CDR2 FNYEAQ. The CDR3 covers 18 residues. Here the CDR3 reads CASSLRPAGGTTHNEQFF. CDR3 nucleotides: TGTGCCAGCAGCTTAAGGCCGGCGGGGGGCACCACACACAATGAGCAGTTCTTC.

The chain employs TRBV3-1 (or the pseudogene TRBV3-2) and TRBJ1-3; D is ambiguous. Between the trimmed V and J ends, which lost 1 base and 0 bases, there was a span of 10 bases. The CDR3 covers 16 residues. Germline V gives CDR1 LGHDT, CDR2 YNNKEL (reference sequence). Here the CDR3 reads CASSQVYTSSGNTIYF. The CDR3 coding sequence is TGTGCCAGCAGCCAAGTATACACCAGCTCTGGAAACACCATATATTTT.

This chain joins TRBV5-4 and TRBJ1-2; D remains ambiguous. Germline CDR1 reads SGHNT; CDR2 reads YYREEE (reference sequence). Trimming left V 1 base short and J 5 bases short, with 15 bases between. The CDR3 runs 15 residues. The CDR3 reads CASSLFGYTTYGYTF. DNA of the CDR3: TGTGCCAGCAGCTTGTTCGGGTATACTACTTATGGCTACACCTTC.

The J gene is TRBJ2-5, the V gene TRBV2; D might be TRBD1 (5 bases). The germline V gene encodes CDR1 SNHLY and CDR2 FYNNEI. With 6 bases removed from V and 3 bases from J, the gap between germline ends came to 14 bases. The CDR3 has 14 residues. CDR3 sequence (DNA): TGTGCCAGCAGCCTTCAGGGCGTAGAAGAGACCCAGTACTTC. Residues: CASSLQGVEETQYF.

The chain has TRBV12-3 or TRBV12-4 and TRBJ1-6, with a possible D match to TRBD1 (5 bases). This CDR3 spans 12 amino acids. V was clipped by 5 bases and J by 10 bases, with 9 bases between them. The chain's CDR3 is CASSGTGSPLHF. The CDR3 region has the DNA TGTGCCAGCAGTGGGACTGGGTCACCCCTCCACTTT.

In its sample, this clone was seen a few times. The chain is built from TRBV5-4 and TRBJ2-2; 7 bases match TRBD1. The CDR3 is 16 amino acids. The V gene end was trimmed by 1 base and the J gene end by 4 bases; junction bases not matched to a gene: 7. Germline loops: CDR1 SGHNT, CDR2 YYREEE (reference sequence). As DNA, the CDR3 is TGTGCCAGCAGCTTGAAGGGGGCGGAGGTCACCGGGGAGCTGTTTTTT. It encodes CASSLKGAEVTGELFF.

This sequence joins TRBV7-9 and TRBJ2-2, with TRBD1 identical over 10 bases. With 5 bases clipped from V and 5 bases from J, the junction kept 5 bases outside the gene matches. This CDR3 is 15 amino acids long. CDR1 and CDR2 (germline): SEHNR, FQNEAQ (reference sequence). CDR3 nucleotides: TGTGCCAGCAGCCGGACAGGGGGTACGACCGGGGAGCTGTTTTTT. This translates into CASSRTGGTTGELFF.

The chain uses TRBV2 and TRBJ2-7, with a possible D match to TRBD2 (5 bases). The V and J ends lost 4 bases and 11 bases respectively, with 15 bases between them. CDR1 and CDR2 from the germline V gene are SNHLY and FYNNEI. The CDR3 is made up of 12 amino acids. This CDR3 reads CASSVFGEKKYF. The CDR3 region has the DNA TGTGCCAGCAGTGTATTCGGGGAGAAAAAGTACTTC. Complete variable domain (other parts from reference TRBV2 and TRBJ2-7): EPEVTQTPSHQVTQMGQEVILRCVPISNHLYFYWYRQILGQKVEFLVSFYNNEISEKSEIFDDQFSVERPDGSNFTLKIRSTKLEDSAMYFCASSVFGEKKYFGPGTRLTVT.

The genes are TRBV2 and TRBJ2-6; D unresolved. This CDR3 comprises 20 residues. Germline CDR1 SNHLY, CDR2 FYNNEI. The V end lost 1 base, the J end lost 0 bases, and 19 bases lay between the germline ends. The CDR3 DNA follows: TGTGCCAGCAGTGAAGGCCGGCAACAGAGACCCTTCTCTGGGGCCAACGTCCTGACTTTC. As protein: CASSEGRQQRPFSGANVLTF.

This clone occurred a few times. This sequence joins TRBV7-9 and TRBJ2-7, with TRBD1 matching 7 bases. V was clipped by 5 bases and J by 7 bases; unmatched bases: 17. Per germline, CDR1 SEHNR and CDR2 FQNEAQ (reference sequence). This CDR3 region has 16 residues. The CDR3 here is CASSPKGSQGMWEQYF. The DNA for the CDR3 is TGTGCCAGCAGCCCAAAGGGTTCACAGGGGATGTGGGAGCAGTACTTC.

The chain employs TRBV5-4 and TRBJ2-1; 7 bases agree with TRBD1. J gave up 4 bases and V 4 bases, and 8 bases lay outside the gene matches. Germline V gives CDR1 SGHNT, CDR2 YYREEE (reference sequence). The CDR3 contains 15 residues. The CDR3 nucleotides read TGTGCCAGCAGCCCGGAGACAGGGAATTACAATGAGCAGTTCTTC. Translating it yields CASSPETGNYNEQFF.

The chain employs TRBV5-1 and TRBJ2-3; 12 positions match TRBD2. V was clipped by 0 bases and J by 5 bases; unmatched bases: 10. Germline assignment: CDR1 SGHRS and CDR2 YFSETQ. The CDR3 consists of 18 residues. CDR3 nucleotide sequence: TGCGCCAGCAGCTTGGCCTATACTAGCGGGGGGCGGCGAGATACGCAGTATTTT. As protein: CASSLAYTSGGRRDTQYF. Variable domain in full (rest from reference TRBV5-1 and TRBJ2-3): KAGVTQTPRYLIKTRGQQVTLSCSPISGHRSVSWYQQTPGQGLQFLFEYFSETQRNKGNFPGRFSGRQFSNSRSEMNVSTLELGDSALYLCASSLAYTSGGRRDTQYFGPGTRLTVL.

The J gene is TRBJ2-7, the V gene TRBV5-8, with TRBD2 identical over 7 bases. The length of the CDR3 is 15 residues. CDR1 and CDR2 (germline): SGHTS, YDEGEE. The junction had 10 bases not matched to a gene; V was cut back by 7 bases and J by 0 bases. The CDR3 bases are TGTGCCAGCGGACCGTGGGGGGGTGACTCCTACGAGCAGTACTTC. This sequence encodes CASGPWGGDSYEQYF.

The chain is built from TRBV6-1 and TRBJ1-2, with a tentative D call TRBD1 (6 bases). V was cut by 3 bases and J by 5 bases, with 16 bases left in between. CDR1 is MNHNS and CDR2 is SASEGT in the germline V gene. This CDR3 has 15 residues. This chain's CDR3 is CASSEGPGALYGYTF. The DNA for the CDR3 is TGTGCCAGCAGTGAGGGGCCAGGGGCCCTTTATGGCTACACCTTC.

V and J are TRBV10-1 and TRBJ2-5; 10 positions agree with TRBD2. V lost 3 bases and J lost 5; bases outside the gene matches: 6. The CDR3 extends over 15 amino acids. Germline-derived CDR1 and CDR2 are WNHNN and SYGVQD (reference sequence). CDR3 in amino acids: CASSESGTSVETQYF. The CDR3 bases are TGCGCCAGCAGTGAATCTGGGACTAGCGTGGAGACCCAGTACTTC.

This clone has just a few counts. The V call is TRBV2, the J call TRBJ1-5; no clear D. The CDR3 runs 14 residues. Germline V gene sequence: CDR1 SNHLY, CDR2 FYNNEI. V was shortened by 0 bases and J by 9 bases, with 12 bases between the two germline ends. The CDR3 loop reads CASSEALGDGPQHF. Written as DNA, the CDR3 is TGTGCCAGCAGTGAAGCCCTCGGGGATGGGCCCCAGCATTTT.

This clone was observed a few times. The chain couples TRBV5-1 to TRBJ1-2; D possibly corresponds to TRBD1 (6 bases). Germline V lookup: CDR1 SGHRS, CDR2 YFSETQ. The ends were cut back, 4 bases at V and 6 bases at J, with 13 bases in the middle. CDR3 length: 13 amino acids. Here the CDR3 reads CASSAQGGDGYTF. As DNA, the CDR3 is TGCGCCAGCAGCGCGCAAGGGGGGGATGGCTACACCTTC.